The 10 T cell receptor beta chains below all came from one sample that was sequenced in a study of cytomegalovirus exposure and HLA in healthy donors. Researchers ran the PCR with 60 Vbeta and 13 Jbeta primers. Sequenced by immunoSEQ multiplex PCR; TCRdb stores in-frame clones only, minus some. The sample has over 120,000 clones, around 72% seen once. The sample comprised PBMCs. These receptor sequences come from a man aged 18-30 years in good health and CMV-seropositive.

This clone has just a few counts. This chain connects TRBV5-4 to TRBJ2-3, with 9 nucleotides matching TRBD2. This CDR3 has 15 residues. CDR1 SGHNT and CDR2 YYREEE come from the germline V gene (reference sequence). Trimming removed 5 bases from V and 2 bases from J; junction bases left unmatched: 6. As DNA, the CDR3 is TGTGCCAGCAGGTTACTAGCGGGTGCCACAGATACGCAGTATTTT. It translates to CASRLLAGATDTQYF.

The CDR3 DNA reads TGTGCCAGCAGCTTGGACAGGGAGAGCCAGCCCCAGCATTTT. Residues: CASSLDRESQPQHF. V gene TRBV5-4 combines with J gene TRBJ1-5, with D perhaps TRBD1 (6 bases). Germline V gives CDR1 SGHNT, CDR2 YYREEE (reference sequence). Trimming removed 0 bases at V and 7 bases at J, with 11 bases between. The CDR3 extends over 14 amino acids.

The chain has TRBV7-2 and TRBJ1-4, with 10 bases fitting TRBD1. Germline CDR1 reads SGHTA; CDR2 reads FQGNSA. The V and J ends lost 5 bases and 8 bases, in that order; junction bases with no gene match: 5. The CDR3 totals 14 residues. CDR3 residues: CASSPTGQGEKLFF. The CDR3 DNA is TGTGCCAGCAGCCCCACGGGACAGGGGGAAAAACTGTTTTTT.

CDR3 sequence (DNA): TGTGCCAGCAGTAGAGGGACAGGGGCCGAGCAGTACTTC. Residues: CASSRGTGAEQYF. The genes are TRBV27 and TRBJ2-7, with 10 bases matching TRBD1. CDR1 and CDR2 (germline): MNHEY, SMNVEV (reference sequence). V lost 5 bases to trimming and J lost 6 bases; unmatched junction nucleotides: 4. CDR3 size: 13 residues.

The V gene is TRBV7-6, the J gene TRBJ2-6, with 7 bases fitting TRBD1. The germline V gene encodes CDR1 SGHVS and CDR2 FNYEAQ. This CDR3 has 16 residues. The trim removed 2 bases at V and 2 bases at J, leaving 3 bases unmatched. CDR3 coding DNA: TGTGCCAGCAGCTTAAGAGGGGGCGCTGGGGCCAACGTCCTGACTTTC. This encodes CASSLRGGAGANVLTF.

V and J are TRBV29-1 and TRBJ2-5; 7 positions agree with TRBD1. The last part of the DNA fits TRBJ2-7 better; the J call may be wrong. CDR1 and CDR2 (germline): SQVTM, ANQGSEA. The CDR3 has 14 amino acids. DNA for the CDR3: TGCAGCGTTGAAGAACTGGGACAGACCTACGAGCAGTACTTC. Protein sequence: CSVEELGQTYEQYF.

This chain uses TRBV7-2 with TRBJ2-7; 8 nucleotides agree with TRBD1. Losses at the gene ends were 5 bases for V and 3 bases for J; bases not matched to a gene: 9. This CDR3 comprises 15 residues. The germline CDR1 and CDR2 sequences are SGHTA and FQGNSA. CDR3 in amino acids: CASSPPRQGNYEQYF. CDR3 DNA sequence: TGTGCCAGCAGCCCACCCAGACAGGGGAACTACGAGCAGTACTTC.

A few counts support this clone. The chain uses TRBV6-1 and TRBJ2-7, with D perhaps matching TRBD1 (6 bases). Germline V CDR1 and CDR2: MNHNS, SASEGT. The CDR3 is 14 amino acids. V dropped 7 bases and J dropped 2 bases, with 15 bases sitting between them. The CDR3 bases are TGTGCCAGCAACAACCGGGACACCACCTACGAGCAGTACTTC. Protein product: CASNNRDTTYEQYF.

The V and J genes are TRBV5-8 and TRBJ1-1, with TRBD1 matching 7 bases. V gave up 5 bases and J gave up 3 bases; unmatched junction bases: 7. The CDR3 runs to 14 residues. CDR1 is SGHTS, CDR2 YDEGEE, per germline. The CDR3 is CASRRDSQYTEAFF. CDR3 nucleotides: TGTGCCAGCAGACGGGACAGCCAATACACTGAAGCTTTCTTT.

This chain uses TRBV6-5 with TRBJ2-1; TRBD2 agrees at 7 bases. Trimming at V came to 0 bases and at J to 4 bases, leaving 3 bases not matched to a gene. Germline assignment: CDR1 MNHEY and CDR2 SVGAGI. The CDR3 runs 15 residues. The CDR3 is CASSYSGLDYNEQFF. The CDR3 DNA sequence: TGTGCCAGCAGTTACTCAGGACTAGATTACAATGAGCAGTTCTTC.